This T cell receptor (beta chain) comes out of a study of shared clonotypes between healthy human individuals. Assay used: immunoSEQ multiplex PCR; TCRdb lists only in-frame clones, some missing. The table has 2 million to 3 million clones, around nine tenths seen once. Germline trimming cut 1 base from V and 9 bases from J; bases unmatched to any gene: 9. CDR1 LGHNA and CDR2 YNFKEQ come from the germline V gene. The CDR3 loop spans 15 amino acids. Specimen: naive CD4+ T cells sorted from blood. As for subset: CD45RA+ positively selected. The origin of this receptor is a man aged 18 to 30 in good health. The rearrangement uses TRBV4-2 and TRBJ2-5, with 9 bases matching TRBD2. The CDR3 DNA is TGTGCCAGCAGCCAAGGGATTAGCGGGGGAATGTCCCAGTACTTC. Translation: CASSQGISGGMSQYF.